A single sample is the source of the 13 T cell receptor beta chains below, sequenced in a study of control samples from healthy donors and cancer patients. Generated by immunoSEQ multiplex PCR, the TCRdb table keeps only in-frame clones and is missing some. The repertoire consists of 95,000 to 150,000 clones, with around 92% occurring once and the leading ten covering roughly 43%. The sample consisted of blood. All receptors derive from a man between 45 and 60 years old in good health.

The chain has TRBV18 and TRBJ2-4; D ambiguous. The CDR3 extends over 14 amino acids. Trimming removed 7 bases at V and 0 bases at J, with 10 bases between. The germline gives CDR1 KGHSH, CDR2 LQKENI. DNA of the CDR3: TGTGCCAGCTTTTCCCAAATAGCCAAAAACATTCAGTACTTC. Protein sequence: CASFSQIAKNIQYF.

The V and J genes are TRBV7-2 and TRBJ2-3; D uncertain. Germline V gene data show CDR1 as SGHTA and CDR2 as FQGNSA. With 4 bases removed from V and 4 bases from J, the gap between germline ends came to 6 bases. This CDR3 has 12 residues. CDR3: CASSSFADTQYF. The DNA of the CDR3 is TGTGCCAGCAGCTCCTTCGCAGATACGCAGTATTTT.

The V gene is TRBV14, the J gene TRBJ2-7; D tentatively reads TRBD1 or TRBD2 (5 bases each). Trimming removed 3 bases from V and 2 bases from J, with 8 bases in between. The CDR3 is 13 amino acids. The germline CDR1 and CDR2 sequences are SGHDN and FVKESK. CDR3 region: CASSQGRPYEQYF. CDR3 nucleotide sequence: TGTGCCAGCAGCCAGGGACGCCCCTACGAGCAGTACTTC.

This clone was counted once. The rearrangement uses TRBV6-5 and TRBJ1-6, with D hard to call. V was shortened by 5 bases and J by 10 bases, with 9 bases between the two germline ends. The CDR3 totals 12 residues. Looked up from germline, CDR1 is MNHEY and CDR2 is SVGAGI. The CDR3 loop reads CASSPVNSPLHF. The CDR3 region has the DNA TGTGCCAGCAGTCCTGTAAACTCACCCCTCCACTTT.

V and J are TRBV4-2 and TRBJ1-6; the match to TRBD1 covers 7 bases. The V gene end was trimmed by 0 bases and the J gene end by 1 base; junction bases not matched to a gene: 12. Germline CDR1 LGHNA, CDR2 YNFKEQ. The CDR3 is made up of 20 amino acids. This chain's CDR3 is CASSQERLSEGASYNSPLHF. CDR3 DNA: TGTGCCAGCAGCCAAGAGCGTTTGAGTGAGGGGGCATCCTATAATTCACCCCTCCACTTT.

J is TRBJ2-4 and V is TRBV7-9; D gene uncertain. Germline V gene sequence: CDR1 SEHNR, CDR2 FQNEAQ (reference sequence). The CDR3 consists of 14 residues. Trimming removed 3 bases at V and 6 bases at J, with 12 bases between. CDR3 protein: CASSLGGQRNIQYF. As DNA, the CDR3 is TGTGCCAGCAGCTTGGGTGGGCAGAGAAACATTCAGTACTTC.

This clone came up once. In DNA form, the CDR3 reads TGTGCCAGCAGCTTGGGGGGGGCAGGGGGCCGCACAGATACGCAGTATTTT. Translating it yields CASSLGGAGGRTDTQYF. The chain combines TRBV5-4 with TRBJ2-3; 8 bases map to TRBD1. The CDR3 consists of 17 residues. V dropped 0 bases and J dropped 1; count of bases not matched to a gene: 7. Germline V CDR1 and CDR2: SGHNT, YYREEE (reference sequence).

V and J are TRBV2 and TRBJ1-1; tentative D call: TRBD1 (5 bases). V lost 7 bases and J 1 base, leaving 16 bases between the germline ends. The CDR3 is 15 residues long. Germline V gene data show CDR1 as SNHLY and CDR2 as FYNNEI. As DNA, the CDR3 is TGTGCCAGCACCGGACCGGGGACGGGGAACACTGAAGCTTTCTTT. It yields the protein CASTGPGTGNTEAFF.

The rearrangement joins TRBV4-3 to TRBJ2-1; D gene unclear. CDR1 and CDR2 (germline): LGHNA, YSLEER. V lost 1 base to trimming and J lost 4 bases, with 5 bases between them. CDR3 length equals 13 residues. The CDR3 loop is CASSQGTYNEQFF. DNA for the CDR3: TGCGCCAGCAGCCAAGGTACATACAATGAGCAGTTCTTC.

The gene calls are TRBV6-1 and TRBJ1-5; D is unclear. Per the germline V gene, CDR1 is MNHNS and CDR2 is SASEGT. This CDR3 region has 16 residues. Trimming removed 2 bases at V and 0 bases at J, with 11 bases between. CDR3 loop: CASSEILTPSNQPQHF. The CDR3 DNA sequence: TGTGCCAGCAGTGAAATTTTGACACCTAGCAATCAGCCCCAGCATTTT.

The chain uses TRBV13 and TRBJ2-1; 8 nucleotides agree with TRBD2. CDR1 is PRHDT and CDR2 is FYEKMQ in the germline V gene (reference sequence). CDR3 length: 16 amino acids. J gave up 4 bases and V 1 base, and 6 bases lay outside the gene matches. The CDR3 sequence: CASSLDSGTRYNEQFF. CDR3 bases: TGTGCCAGCAGCTTAGATTCCGGGACTAGGTACAATGAGCAGTTCTTC.

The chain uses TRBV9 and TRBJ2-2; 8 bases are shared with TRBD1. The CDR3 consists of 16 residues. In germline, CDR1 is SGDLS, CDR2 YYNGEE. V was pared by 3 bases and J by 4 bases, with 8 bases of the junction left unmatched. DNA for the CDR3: TGTGCCAGCAGCGAGCGGACAGGGAGGAGCACCGGGGAGCTGTTTTTT. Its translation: CASSERTGRSTGELFF.

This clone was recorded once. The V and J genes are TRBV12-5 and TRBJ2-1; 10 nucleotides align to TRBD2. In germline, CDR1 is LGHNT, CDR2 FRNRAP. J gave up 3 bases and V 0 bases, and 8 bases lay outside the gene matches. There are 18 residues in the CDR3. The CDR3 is CASGLVNTGTSDYNEQFF. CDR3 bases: TGTGCTAGTGGTTTGGTTAATACCGGGACTAGCGACTACAATGAGCAGTTCTTC.